These 2 T cell receptor beta chains originate from one sample sequenced in a study of shared clonotypes between healthy human individuals. Generated by immunoSEQ multiplex PCR, the TCRdb table keeps only in-frame clones and is missing some. The sample includes over a million clones, approximately 80% seen only once; the top ten take roughly 0.57%. The sequenced sample consisted of memory CD4+ T cells from PBMCs. Subset indicated: CD45RA-negative fraction. Receptor source: a man aged 18 to 30 in good health. Some clones in this sample may be carry-over from other donors' samples.

This clone showed up just a few times. The chain has TRBV4-3 and TRBJ2-1, with a weak D call TRBD1 (6 bases). The V end was cut by 0 bases, the J end by 1 base, with 13 bases between. Germline V CDR1 and CDR2: LGHNA, YSLEER. The CDR3 extends over 17 amino acids. The CDR3 sequence is CASSQEGARVSYNEQFF. The CDR3 coding sequence is TGCGCCAGCAGCCAAGAGGGGGCGCGGGTATCCTACAATGAGCAGTTCTTC.

This clone was recorded a few times. The J gene is TRBJ1-5, the V gene TRBV2; maybe TRBD1 (6 bases). The ends were cut back, 4 bases at V and 6 bases at J, with 13 bases in the middle. CDR3 length equals 14 residues. Germline CDR1 is SNHLY and CDR2 is FYNNEI. The CDR3 region has the DNA TGTGCCAGCAGTGGGACAGTACTCAGTCAGCCCCAGCATTTT. Amino acids: CASSGTVLSQPQHF.